The clone carrying this T cell receptor beta chain was counted many times. The antigen remains unidentified. This sample is drawn from a study of early T cells in non-severe SARS-CoV-2 infection. Across the study: The sequenced material was bulk RNA from unsorted whole blood, and its chains were unpaired. Study-wide points: Anti-spike CD8 specificities were favored by VDJdb matching, whose results missed private and CD4 specificities.

Unique molecular identifiers were affixed to single, distinct cDNA molecules. TCRdb fed the 5' RACE reads into MiXCR, producing one record per CDR3 protein. The sample records tens of thousands of distinct CDR3 sequences, about 12% being singletons. The receptor was isolated from an adult who was a healthcare worker with PCR-confirmed SARS-CoV-2 infection or an uninfected control (not recorded which). The sample consisted of whole blood.

The CDR3 region has the DNA TGTGCCAGCAGCCTACTTAATGCTGGGACCGGGGAGCTGTTTTTT. Its protein is CASSLLNAGTGELFF. V gene TRBV3-1 combines with J gene TRBJ2-2, with no clear D. V dropped 4 bases and J dropped 5 bases, with 14 bases sitting between them. CDR1 and CDR2 (germline): LGHDT, YNNKEL (reference sequence). This CDR3 spans 15 amino acids.